Following are 10 T cell receptor beta chains from one sample sequenced in a study of T cell repertoires in cytomegalovirus infection. TCRdb analysed the reads with MiXCR anew, one entry per CDR3 protein. The sample yields approximately 1,000,000 distinct CDR3 sequences, around 32% seen once. Their antigens remain unidentified. This specimen consisted of cultured CD8+ T cells from PBMCs, obtained from culture after CMV antigen stimulation. The receptors here all came from a human donor in good health (CMV status not recorded). Some clones in this sample may be carry-over from other donors' samples.

V usage is TRBV5-5 and J usage is TRBJ2-2; no definite D call. V lost 3 bases and J lost 7, with 13 bases in between. The CDR3 runs to 14 residues. The germline V gene has CDR1 SGHKS and CDR2 YYEKEE (reference sequence). This chain's CDR3 is CASSYLTDLGELFF. In nucleotides, the CDR3 is TGTGCCAGCAGCTACCTAACGGATCTCGGGGAGCTGTTTTTT.

This clonotype was detected many times. The chain has TRBV19 and TRBJ2-1, with TRBD2 identical over 9 bases. V lost 5 bases and J lost 5; bases outside the gene matches: 4. The CDR3 spans 14 residues. Germline lookup yields CDR1 LNHDA and CDR2 SQIVND (reference sequence). The DNA for the CDR3 is TGTGCCAGTAGTTTAGCGGGGGCACACAATGAGCAGTTCTTC. Translating it yields CASSLAGAHNEQFF.

The rearrangement links TRBV7-9 to TRBJ2-5; TRBD1 or TRBD2 may be the D gene (7 bases each). The CDR3 has 16 residues. Germline V lookup: CDR1 SEHNR, CDR2 FQNEAQ (reference sequence). V lost 5 bases, J lost 1 base, and 17 bases lay in between. Written as DNA, the CDR3 is TGTGCCAGCAGCCAGGGGGGGATTAGGGTCCAAGAGACCCAGTACTTC. Amino acid sequence: CASSQGGIRVQETQYF.

As regards this clonotype: This may stem from a read error, because a much larger clone lies one nucleotide away. The chain carries TRBV7-2 and TRBJ1-5; D unclear. Germline V gene lookup returns CDR1 SGHTA and CDR2 FQGNSA. This CDR3 spans 14 amino acids. The CDR3 here is CAGSLGGSGQPQHF. The CDR3 DNA is TGTGCCGGCAGCTTAGGAGGGAGCGGGCAGCCCCAGCATTTT.

This clonotype was recorded many times. The gene calls are TRBV4-3 and TRBJ2-3; D might be TRBD2 (6 bases). V gave up 0 bases and J gave up 5 bases, with 15 bases separating them. In germline, CDR1 is LGHNA, CDR2 YSLEER. The CDR3 runs to 16 residues. The CDR3 spells CASSQDRTLGGDTQYF. In DNA form, the CDR3 reads TGCGCCAGCAGCCAAGACCGGACTCTGGGGGGAGATACGCAGTATTTT.

A few counts support this clonotype. The V call is TRBV7-9, the J call TRBJ1-5, with D unclear. CDR3 length: 13 amino acids. Germline CDR1 SEHNR, CDR2 FQNEAQ (reference sequence). The V gene lost 1 base and the J gene lost 7 bases, with 8 bases spanning the gap. The CDR3 spells CASSLGREQPQHF. CDR3 nucleotide sequence: TGTGCCAGCAGCTTAGGGCGAGAGCAGCCCCAGCATTTT.

This clonotype was seen repeatedly, ten times or more. V usage is TRBV7-6 and J usage is TRBJ2-1, with 7 bases identical to TRBD1. The germline V gene has CDR1 SGHVS and CDR2 FNYEAQ. The ends lost 2 bases at V and 8 bases at J; junction bases unmatched: 3. The CDR3 totals 13 residues. CDR3 DNA sequence: TGTGCCAGCAGCTTAACAGGGGTTTATGAGCAGTTCTTC. Translation gives CASSLTGVYEQFF.

This clonotype was counted at least ten times. The J gene is TRBJ2-1, the V gene TRBV7-6; 11 positions agree with TRBD2. The CDR3 totals 15 residues. The trim removed 5 bases at V and 9 bases at J, leaving 9 bases unmatched. Germline loops: CDR1 SGHVS, CDR2 FNYEAQ. The CDR3 here is CASSPGVAGGPEQFF. DNA of the CDR3: TGTGCCAGCAGCCCCGGGGTAGCGGGGGGGCCTGAGCAGTTCTTC.

There are many counts of this clonotype. The chain joins TRBV28 to TRBJ1-2, with 10 bases lining up with TRBD1. The germline V gene has CDR1 MDHEN and CDR2 SYDVKM. The CDR3 has 15 amino acids. Trimming cost V 5 bases and J 4 bases; bases outside gene matches: 7. The CDR3 DNA reads as TGTGCCAGCAGTAAACCCGACAGGGGGCCCTATGGCTACACCTTC. Translating it yields CASSKPDRGPYGYTF.

This clonotype was recorded at least ten times. V usage is TRBV7-9 and J usage is TRBJ2-1; 8 nucleotides line up with TRBD1. The junction had 18 bases not matched to a gene; V was cut back by 3 bases and J by 11 bases. This CDR3 is 17 amino acids long. CDR1 and CDR2 (germline): SEHNR, FQNEAQ (reference sequence). The CDR3 region is CASSFGPGQGDPGKQFF. CDR3 nucleotide sequence: TGTGCCAGCAGCTTTGGTCCAGGACAGGGAGACCCAGGAAAGCAGTTCTTC.